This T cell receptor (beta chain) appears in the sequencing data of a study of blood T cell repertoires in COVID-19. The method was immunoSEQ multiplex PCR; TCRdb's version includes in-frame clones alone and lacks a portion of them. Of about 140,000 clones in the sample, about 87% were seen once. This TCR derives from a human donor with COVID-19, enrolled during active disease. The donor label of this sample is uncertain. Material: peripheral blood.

The CDR3 DNA sequence: TGTGCCAGCAGCCCCGGGACTACCCACTCGGATACGCAGTATTTT. It encodes CASSPGTTHSDTQYF. The V gene is TRBV7-9, the J gene TRBJ2-3; 7 bases are shared with TRBD2. This CDR3 is 15 amino acids long. Losses at the gene ends were 5 bases for V and 6 bases for J; bases not matched to a gene: 11. Germline V CDR1 and CDR2: SEHNR, FQNEAQ (reference sequence).